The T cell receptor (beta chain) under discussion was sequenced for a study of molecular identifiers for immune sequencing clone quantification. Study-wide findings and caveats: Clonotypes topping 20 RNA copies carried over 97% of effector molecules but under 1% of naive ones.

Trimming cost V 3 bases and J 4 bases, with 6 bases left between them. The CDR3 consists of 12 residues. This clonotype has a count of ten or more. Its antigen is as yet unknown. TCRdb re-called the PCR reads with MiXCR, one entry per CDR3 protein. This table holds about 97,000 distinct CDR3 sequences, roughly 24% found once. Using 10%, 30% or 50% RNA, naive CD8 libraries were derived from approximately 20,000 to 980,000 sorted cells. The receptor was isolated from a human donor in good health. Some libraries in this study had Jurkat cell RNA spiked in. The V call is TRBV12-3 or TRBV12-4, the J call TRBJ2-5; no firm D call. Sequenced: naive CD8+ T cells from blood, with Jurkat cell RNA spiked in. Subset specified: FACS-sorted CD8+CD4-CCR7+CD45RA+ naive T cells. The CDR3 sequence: CASSFRIETQYF. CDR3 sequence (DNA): TGTGCCAGCAGTTTTCGCATAGAGACCCAGTACTTC.